This T cell receptor (beta chain) was found in a study of blood T cell repertoires in COVID-19. Authors' processing steps: Amplification of reference gene primers provided the estimated nucleated cell counts. The repertoire was sequenced with immunoSEQ multiplex PCR; TCRdb's copy has only in-frame clones and lacks some. From that table come the V and J calls and clone size; the DNA was used to work out D and trimming. The sample lists some 160,000 clones; roughly 85% were seen once. This CDR3 has 15 residues. Trimming took 4 bases from V and 9 from J; bases not matched to a gene: 8. Germline V gene sequence: CDR1 LNHDA, CDR2 SQIVND (reference sequence). Only a few counts were recorded for this clone.

The source is a woman older than 75 with acute or convalescent COVID-19. The J gene is TRBJ1-6, the V gene TRBV19, with 8 bases lining up with TRBD1. The sequenced sample consisted of peripheral blood. Here the CDR3 reads CASSTRTGNVSPLHF. The CDR3 DNA follows: TGTGCCAGTAGTACCCGGACAGGGAATGTTTCACCCCTCCACTTT.